This T cell receptor (beta chain) is drawn from a study of blood T cell repertoires in COVID-19. On the study more broadly: Italy, Spain and the United States were the sources of the convalescent and acute COVID-19 samples. The analysed material was cDNA or gDNA that came from T cells, B-cell-depleted T cells, or PBMCs.

Profiled with immunoSEQ multiplex PCR; TCRdb holds only in-frame clones, not every one. The data hold some 130,000 clones, with approximately 78% observed a single time. A few counts support this clone. Germline CDR1 and CDR2: SNHLY and FYNNEI. V lost 7 bases and J lost 8; bases outside the gene matches: 14. This CDR3 is built from 15 residues. Sample: peripheral blood. The rearrangement joins TRBV2 to TRBJ1-2; 9 positions match TRBD1. The source of this sequence is a man in his 60s who had recovered from COVID-19. The DNA of the CDR3 is TGTGCCAGCATCACAGGGGGCCAGTTTCGCATAGGCTACACCTTC. It translates to CASITGGQFRIGYTF.